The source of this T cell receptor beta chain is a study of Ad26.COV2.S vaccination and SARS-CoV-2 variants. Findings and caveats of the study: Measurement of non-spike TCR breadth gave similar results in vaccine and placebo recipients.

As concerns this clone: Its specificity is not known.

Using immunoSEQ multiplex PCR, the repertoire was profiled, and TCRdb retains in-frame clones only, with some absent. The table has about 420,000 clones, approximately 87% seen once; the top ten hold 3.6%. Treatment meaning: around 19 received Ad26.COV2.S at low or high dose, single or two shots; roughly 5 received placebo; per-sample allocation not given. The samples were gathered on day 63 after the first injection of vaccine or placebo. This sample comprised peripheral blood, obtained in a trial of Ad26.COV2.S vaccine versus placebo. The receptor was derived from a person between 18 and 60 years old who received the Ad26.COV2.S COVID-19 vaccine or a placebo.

The CDR3 DNA is TGTGCCAGCAGCCCTTACAGCTCCAATGAGCAGTTCTTC. Encoded protein: CASSPYSSNEQFF. The rearrangement links TRBV9 to TRBJ2-1; D gene ambiguous. Germline V gene data show CDR1 as SGDLS and CDR2 as YYNGEE. Trimming removed 4 bases from V and 6 bases from J, with 11 bases in between. The CDR3 consists of 13 residues.